The text below deals with one TCR beta chain. Its specificity is unknown. Germline CDR1 is SNHLY and CDR2 is FYNNEI. V shed 8 bases and J shed 0 bases, with 26 bases lying between them. The CDR3 has 19 residues. Uncontrolled infection, other autoimmune disease, pregnancy or lactation barred patients from enrollment. About 10 ml of fresh peripheral blood supplied the PBMCs. The sample belongs to a study of T cells in Graves' hyperthyroidism and ophthalmopathy. Study-wide points: Separation of ophthalmopathy from stable hyperthyroidism was achieved by a 13 V-J model. The majority of expanded thyroid clonotypes above 0.001 also appeared in blood.

RNA transcripts were the template for amplifying TCR beta CDR3 regions. TCR CDR3 underwent first-round RT-PCR with the HTBI primer set. One entry per CDR3 protein results from TCRdb running MiXCR on the multiplex PCR reads. The sample records a few hundred thousand distinct CDR3 sequences, under 15% being singletons. J is TRBJ2-4 and V is TRBV2, with a weak D call TRBD2 (6 bases). The clonotype originates from a woman aged 25 to 39 with Graves' hyperthyroidism. Sequenced input: blood. The CDR3 spells CASDIIVADGLLAKNIQYF. The CDR3 DNA reads TGTGCCAGCGATATCATCGTAGCGGACGGATTATTAGCCAAAAACATTCAGTACTTC. The full variable domain, rest sourced from reference TRBV2 and TRBJ2-4, is EPEVTQTPSHQVTQMGQEVILRCVPISNHLYFYWYRQILGQKVEFLVSFYNNEISEKSEIFDDQFSVERPDGSNFTLKIRSTKLEDSAMYFCASDIIVADGLLAKNIQYFGAGTRLSVL.